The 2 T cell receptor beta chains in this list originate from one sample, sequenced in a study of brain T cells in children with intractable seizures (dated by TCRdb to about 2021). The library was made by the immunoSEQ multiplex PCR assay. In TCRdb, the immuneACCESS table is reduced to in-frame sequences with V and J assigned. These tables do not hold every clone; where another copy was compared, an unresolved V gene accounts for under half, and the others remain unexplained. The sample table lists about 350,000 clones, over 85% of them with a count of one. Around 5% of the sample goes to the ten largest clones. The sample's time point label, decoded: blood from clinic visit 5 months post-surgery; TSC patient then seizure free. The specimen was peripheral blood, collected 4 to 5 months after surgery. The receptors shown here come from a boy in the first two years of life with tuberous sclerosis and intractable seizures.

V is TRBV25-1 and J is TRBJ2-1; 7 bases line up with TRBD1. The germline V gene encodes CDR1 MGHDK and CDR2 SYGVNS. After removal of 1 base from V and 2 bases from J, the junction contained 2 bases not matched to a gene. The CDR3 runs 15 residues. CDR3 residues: CASSESRGTYNEQFF. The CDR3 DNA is TGTGCCAGCAGTGAATCCAGGGGGACCTACAATGAGCAGTTCTTC.

The CDR3 DNA reads TGTGCCAGCAGCTACCAAGGGACAGGGGTTCGGACCGGGGAGCTGTTTTTT. Protein sequence: CASSYQGTGVRTGELFF. The chain carries TRBV7-6 and TRBJ2-2, with TRBD1 identical over 10 bases. With 4 bases clipped from V and 5 bases from J, the junction kept 10 bases outside the gene matches. The CDR3 is made up of 17 amino acids. Per the germline V gene, CDR1 is SGHVS and CDR2 is FNYEAQ.